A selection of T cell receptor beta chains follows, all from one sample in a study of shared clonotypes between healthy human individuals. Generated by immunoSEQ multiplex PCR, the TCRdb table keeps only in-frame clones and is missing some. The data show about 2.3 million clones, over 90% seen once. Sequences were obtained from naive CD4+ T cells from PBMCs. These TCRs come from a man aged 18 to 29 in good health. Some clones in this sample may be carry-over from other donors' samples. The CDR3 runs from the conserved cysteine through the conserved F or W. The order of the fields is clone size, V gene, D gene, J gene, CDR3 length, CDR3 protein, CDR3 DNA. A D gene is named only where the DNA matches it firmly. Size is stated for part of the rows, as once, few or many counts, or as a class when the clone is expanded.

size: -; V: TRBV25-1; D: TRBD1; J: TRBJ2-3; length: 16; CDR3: CASSSSGTGPTDTQYF; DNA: TGTGCCAGCAGTTCTTCCGGGACAGGGCCCACAGATACGCAGTATTTT
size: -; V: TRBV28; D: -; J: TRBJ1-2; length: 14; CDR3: CASSTQDAYYGYTF; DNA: TGTGCCAGCAGTACGCAGGACGCGTACTATGGCTACACCTTC
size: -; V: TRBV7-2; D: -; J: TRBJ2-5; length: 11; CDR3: CASSPLETQYF; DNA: TGTGCCAGCAGCCCCCTCGAGACCCAGTACTTC
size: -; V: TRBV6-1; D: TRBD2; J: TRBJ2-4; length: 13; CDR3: CASTRQGLAGLLF; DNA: TGTGCCAGCACCAGACAGGGACTAGCGGGTCTCCTCTTC
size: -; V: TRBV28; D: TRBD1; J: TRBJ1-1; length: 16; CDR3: CASSLWRQGGNTEAFF; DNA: TGTGCCAGCAGTTTATGGCGACAGGGAGGGAACACTGAAGCTTTCTTT
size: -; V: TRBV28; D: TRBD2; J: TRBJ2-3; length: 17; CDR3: CASGQLGLAGVTDTQYF; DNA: TGTGCCAGCGGCCAACTGGGACTAGCGGGCGTCACAGATACGCAGTATTTT
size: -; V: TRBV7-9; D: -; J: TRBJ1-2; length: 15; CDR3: CASSPPWQGSYGYTF; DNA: TGTGCCAGCAGCCCACCGTGGCAGGGAAGCTATGGCTACACCTTC
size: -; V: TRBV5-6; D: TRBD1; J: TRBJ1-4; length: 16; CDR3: CASSHNNRGANEKLFF; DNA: TGTGCCAGCAGTCACAACAACAGGGGGGCTAATGAAAAACTGTTTTTT
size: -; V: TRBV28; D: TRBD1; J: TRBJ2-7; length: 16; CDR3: CASSSTGQASSYEQYF; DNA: TGTGCCAGCAGCTCCACGGGACAGGCGAGCTCCTACGAGCAGTACTTC
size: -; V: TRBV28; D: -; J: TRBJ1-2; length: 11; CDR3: CASSSNYGYTF; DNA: TGTGCCAGCAGTTCTAACTATGGCTACACCTTC
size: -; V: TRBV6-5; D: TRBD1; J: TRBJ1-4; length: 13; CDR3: CASSRQGKEKLFF; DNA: TGTGCCAGCAGTAGACAGGGCAAGGAAAAACTGTTTTTT
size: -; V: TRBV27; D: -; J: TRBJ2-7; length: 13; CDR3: CASSFGETYEQYF; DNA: TGTGCCAGCAGTTTTGGCGAAACCTACGAGCAGTACTTC
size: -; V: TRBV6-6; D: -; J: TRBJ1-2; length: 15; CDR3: CASSYYRGEGDGYTF; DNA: TGTGCCAGCAGTTACTATCGGGGGGAGGGGGATGGCTACACCTTC
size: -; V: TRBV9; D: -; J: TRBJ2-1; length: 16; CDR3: CASSVRTVSSYNEQFF; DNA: TGTGCCAGCAGCGTAAGGACGGTAAGCTCCTACAATGAGCAGTTCTTC
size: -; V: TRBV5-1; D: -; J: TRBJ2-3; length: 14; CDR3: CASSLERNTDTQYF; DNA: TGCGCCAGCAGCTTGGAGCGGAACACAGATACGCAGTATTTT
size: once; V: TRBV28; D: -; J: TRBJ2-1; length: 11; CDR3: CASTSRHEQFF; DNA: TGTGCCAGCACCTCGAGGCATGAGCAGTTCTTC
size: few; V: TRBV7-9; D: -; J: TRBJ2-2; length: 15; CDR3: CASSLAGGGTGELFF; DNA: TGTGCCAGCAGTCTAGCCGGGGGCGGAACCGGGGAGCTGTTTTTT
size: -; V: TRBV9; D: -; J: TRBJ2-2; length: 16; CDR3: CASSPRGTVNTGELFF; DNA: TGTGCCAGCAGCCCCCGCGGGACAGTGAACACCGGGGAGCTGTTTTTT
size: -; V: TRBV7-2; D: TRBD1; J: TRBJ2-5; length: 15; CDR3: CASSFTTRGGGTQYF; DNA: TGTGCCAGCAGCTTTACCACTAGAGGGGGCGGGACCCAGTACTTC
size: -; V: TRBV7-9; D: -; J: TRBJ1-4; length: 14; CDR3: CASSTYPTGEKLFF; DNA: TGTGCCAGCAGCACATACCCGACAGGAGAAAAACTGTTTTTT
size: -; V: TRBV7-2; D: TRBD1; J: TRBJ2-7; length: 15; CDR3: CASSLAGQISYEQYF; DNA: TGTGCCAGCAGCTTAGCGGGACAGATCTCCTACGAGCAGTACTTC
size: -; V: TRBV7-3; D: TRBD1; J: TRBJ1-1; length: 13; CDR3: CASSQLTGGIAFF; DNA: TGTGCCAGCAGCCAGTTGACAGGGGGCATAGCTTTCTTT
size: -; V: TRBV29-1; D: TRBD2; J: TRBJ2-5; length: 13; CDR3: CSVDPAGAQTQYF; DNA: TGCAGCGTTGATCCGGCGGGAGCGCAGACCCAGTACTTC
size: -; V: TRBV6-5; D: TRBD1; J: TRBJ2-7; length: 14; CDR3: CASSFSRDSYEQYF; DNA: TGTGCCAGCAGTTTCTCCCGGGACAGCTACGAGCAGTACTTC
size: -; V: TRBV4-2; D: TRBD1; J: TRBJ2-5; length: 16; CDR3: CASSHGHQGVEETQYF; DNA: TGTGCCAGCAGCCACGGACACCAGGGGGTGGAAGAGACCCAGTACTTC
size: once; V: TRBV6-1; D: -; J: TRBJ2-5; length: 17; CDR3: CASSEWGGRSGQETQYF; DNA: TGTGCCAGCAGTGAATGGGGGGGGCGCTCGGGGCAAGAGACCCAGTACTTC
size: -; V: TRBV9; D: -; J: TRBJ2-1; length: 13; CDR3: CASSVGQYNEQFF; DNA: TGTGCCAGCAGCGTGGGGCAGTACAATGAGCAGTTCTTC
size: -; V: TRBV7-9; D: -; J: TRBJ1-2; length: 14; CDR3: CASSSRGRQAGYTF; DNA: TGTGCCAGCAGCTCCCGGGGTCGGCAAGCTGGCTACACCTTC
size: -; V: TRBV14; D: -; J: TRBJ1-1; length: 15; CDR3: CASSQDRRGNTEAFF; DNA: TGTGCCAGCAGCCAAGATCGGAGGGGGAACACTGAAGCTTTCTTT
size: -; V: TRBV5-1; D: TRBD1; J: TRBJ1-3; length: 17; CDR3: CASSLGGQGPSGNTIYF; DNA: TGCGCCAGCAGCTTGGGAGGACAGGGGCCCTCTGGAAACACCATATATTTT
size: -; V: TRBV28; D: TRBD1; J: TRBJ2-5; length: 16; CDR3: CASSLGDRGLFETQYF; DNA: TGTGCCAGCAGTTTAGGGGACAGGGGGCTTTTCGAGACCCAGTACTTC
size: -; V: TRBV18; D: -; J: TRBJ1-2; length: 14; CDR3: CASSPPQGSYGYTF; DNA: TGTGCCAGCTCACCCCCGCAGGGGAGCTATGGCTACACCTTC
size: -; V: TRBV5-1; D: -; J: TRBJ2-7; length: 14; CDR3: CASSLEGSSYEQYF; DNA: TGCGCCAGCAGCTTGGAGGGCAGTTCCTACGAGCAGTACTTC
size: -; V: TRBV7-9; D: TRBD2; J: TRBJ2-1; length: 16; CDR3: CASSLFKTSGSLEQFF; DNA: TGTGCCAGCAGCTTATTTAAGACTAGCGGGAGTCTTGAGCAGTTCTTC
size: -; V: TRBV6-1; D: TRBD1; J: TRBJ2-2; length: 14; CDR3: CASSRTGGTGELFF; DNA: TGTGCCAGCAGTAGGACAGGGGGGACCGGGGAGCTGTTTTTT
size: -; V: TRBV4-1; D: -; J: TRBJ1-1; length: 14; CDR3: CASSQDSRHSEAFF; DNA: TGCGCCAGCAGCCAAGATAGTCGGCACAGCGAAGCTTTCTTT
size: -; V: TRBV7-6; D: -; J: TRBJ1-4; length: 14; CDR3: CASTRLGGNEKLFF; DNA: TGTGCCAGCACCCGCCTTGGGGGAAATGAAAAACTGTTTTTT
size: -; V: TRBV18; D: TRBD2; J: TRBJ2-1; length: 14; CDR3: CASSPASGVIEQFF; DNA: TGTGCCAGCTCACCGGCTAGCGGGGTTATTGAGCAGTTCTTC
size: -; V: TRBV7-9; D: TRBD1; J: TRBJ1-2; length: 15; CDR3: CASSLLGQPNYGYTF; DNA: TGTGCCAGCAGCCTCCTGGGACAGCCTAACTATGGCTACACCTTC
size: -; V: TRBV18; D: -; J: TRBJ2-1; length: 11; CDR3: CASSPGNEQFF; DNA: TGTGCCAGCTCACCTGGCAATGAGCAGTTCTTC
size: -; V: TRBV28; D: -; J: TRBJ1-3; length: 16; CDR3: CASSLMVVSSGNTIYF; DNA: TGTGCCAGCAGTTTAATGGTGGTGAGCTCTGGAAACACCATATATTTT
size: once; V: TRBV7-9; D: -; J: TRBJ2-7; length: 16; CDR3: CASSPRSGHSTYEQYF; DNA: TGTGCCAGCAGCCCTCGGTCAGGGCATAGCACCTACGAGCAGTACTTC
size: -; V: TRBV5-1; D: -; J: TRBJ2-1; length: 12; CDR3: CASSLGLAEQFF; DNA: TGCGCCAGCAGCTTGGGGCTAGCGGAGCAGTTCTTC
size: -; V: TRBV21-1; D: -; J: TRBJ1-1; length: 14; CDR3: CASSKGQGGTEAFF; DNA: TGTGCCAGCAGCAAAGGTCAGGGAGGAACTGAAGCTTTCTTT
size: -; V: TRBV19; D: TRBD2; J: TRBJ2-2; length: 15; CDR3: CASSNGRPITGELFF; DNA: TGTGCCAGTAGTAACGGGAGGCCAATCACCGGGGAGCTGTTTTTT
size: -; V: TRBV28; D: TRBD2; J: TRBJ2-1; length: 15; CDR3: CASSVSAGGGNEQFF; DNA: TGTGCCAGCAGTGTGTCAGCGGGAGGCGGGAATGAGCAGTTCTTC
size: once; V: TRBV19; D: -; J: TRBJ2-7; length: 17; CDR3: CASSRSGASANPYEQYF; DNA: TGTGCCAGTAGCCGTTCAGGGGCTAGCGCGAACCCCTACGAGCAGTACTTC
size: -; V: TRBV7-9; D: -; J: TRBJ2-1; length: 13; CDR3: CASERASADEQFF; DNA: TGTGCCAGCGAAAGGGCTAGCGCCGATGAGCAGTTCTTC
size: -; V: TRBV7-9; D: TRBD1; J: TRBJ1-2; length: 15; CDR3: CASSSTGGAGYGYTF; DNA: TGTGCCAGCAGCTCCACAGGGGGCGCGGGCTATGGCTACACCTTC
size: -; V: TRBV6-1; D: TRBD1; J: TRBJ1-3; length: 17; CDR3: CASSVVDRGTSGNTIYF; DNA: TGTGCCAGCAGTGTAGTAGACAGGGGGACCTCTGGAAACACCATATATTTT
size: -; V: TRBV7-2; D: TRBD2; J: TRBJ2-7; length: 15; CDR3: CASSLTSGASYEQYF; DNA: TGTGCCAGCAGCCTCACTAGCGGAGCTTCCTACGAGCAGTACTTC
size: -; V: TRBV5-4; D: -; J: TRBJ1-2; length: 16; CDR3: CASSGTGTEANYGYTF; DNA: TGTGCCAGCAGCGGAACCGGGACGGAAGCTAACTATGGCTACACCTTC
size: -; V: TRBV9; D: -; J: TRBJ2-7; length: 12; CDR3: CASSPEGYEQYF; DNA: TGTGCCAGCAGCCCCGAGGGCTACGAGCAGTACTTC
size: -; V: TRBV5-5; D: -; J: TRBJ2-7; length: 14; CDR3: CASSPVWGRGEQYF; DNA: TGTGCCAGCAGCCCAGTATGGGGACGGGGCGAGCAGTACTTC
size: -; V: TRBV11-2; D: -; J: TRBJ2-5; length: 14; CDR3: CASSSPIRQETQYF; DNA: TGTGCCAGCAGCTCCCCTATCCGACAAGAGACCCAGTACTTC